The next 31 T cell receptor beta chains were all read from a single sample in a study of cytomegalovirus exposure and HLA in healthy donors. Both 60 Vbeta primers and 13 Jbeta primers went into the PCR. Only in-frame clones appear in the TCRdb table, and some are missing; sequencing was by immunoSEQ multiplex PCR. The sample lists tens of thousands of clones; more than 75% were seen once. The sample was PBMCs. These receptors were taken from a woman aged 50 to 60 in good health and CMV-seropositive.

The chain couples TRBV18 to TRBJ1-5; TRBD1 matches 8 bases. The V gene's germline CDR1 is KGHSH and CDR2 LQKENI. Trimming at V came to 5 bases and at J to 3 bases, leaving 3 bases not matched to a gene. This CDR3 comprises 14 residues. The CDR3 sequence: CASSGQGHNQPQHF. The CDR3 region has the DNA TGTGCCAGCTCAGGACAGGGTCACAATCAGCCCCAGCATTTT.

The chain joins TRBV15 to TRBJ2-5; 11 positions agree with TRBD2. The CDR3 runs to 15 residues. V dropped 3 bases and J dropped 2; count of bases not matched to a gene: 2. Germline V lookup: CDR1 LNHNV, CDR2 YYDKDF (reference sequence). CDR3 residues: CATSSGTSGQETQYF. The CDR3 nucleotides are TGTGCCACCAGCAGCGGGACTAGCGGACAAGAGACCCAGTACTTC.

The chain uses TRBV6-5 and TRBJ2-7; TRBD2 matches at 8 bases. This CDR3 spans 13 amino acids. The V gene end was trimmed by 6 bases and the J gene end by 0 bases; junction bases not matched to a gene: 1. Germline CDR1 and CDR2: MNHEY and SVGAGI. Here the CDR3 reads CASRGTSSYEQYF. The CDR3 nucleotides are TGTGCCAGCAGGGGGACTAGCTCCTACGAGCAGTACTTC.

This clone has a handful of counts. The chain joins TRBV28 to TRBJ1-2, with D possibly being TRBD1 (5 bases). The germline V and J ends were trimmed by 2 bases and 6 bases, with 19 bases remaining between them. This CDR3 has 16 amino acids. Germline V CDR1 and CDR2: MDHEN, SYDVKM. CDR3: CASSLSGGVQGDGYTF. In DNA, the CDR3 is TGTGCCAGCAGTTTAAGTGGGGGGGTTCAGGGCGATGGCTACACCTTC.

The V call is TRBV5-4, the J call TRBJ2-3, with TRBD1 matching 7 bases. Trimming cost V 3 bases and J 4 bases; bases outside gene matches: 8. This CDR3 region has 15 residues. Germline V gene data show CDR1 as SGHNT and CDR2 as YYREEE (reference sequence). CDR3 DNA sequence: TGTGCCAGCAGCTCGCATGACAGGGTATCAGATACGCAGTATTTT. Translation gives CASSSHDRVSDTQYF.

The genes are TRBV2 and TRBJ1-1; 8 bases are shared with TRBD1. V gave up 7 bases and J gave up 5 bases; unmatched junction bases: 9. CDR1 and CDR2 from the germline V gene are SNHLY and FYNNEI. The length of the CDR3 is 14 residues. Here the CDR3 reads CASTLGQGGTEAFF. Written as DNA, the CDR3 is TGTGCCAGCACCCTCGGACAGGGCGGGACTGAAGCTTTCTTT.

The chain combines TRBV9 with TRBJ1-2; D may be TRBD1 (6 bases). Between the trimmed V and J ends, which lost 0 bases and 2 bases, there was a span of 14 bases. Per the germline V gene, CDR1 is SGDLS and CDR2 is YYNGEE. The CDR3 has 16 amino acids. CDR3 sequence: CASSVEPGTSNYGYTF. CDR3 sequence (DNA): TGTGCCAGCAGCGTAGAACCCGGGACATCGAACTATGGCTACACCTTC. The variable domain in full, with the rest retrieved from reference TRBV9 and TRBJ1-2, is DSGVTQTPKHLITATGQRVTLRCSPRSGDLSVYWYQQSLDQGLQFLIQYYNGEERAKGNILERFSAQQFPDLHSELNLSSLELGDSALYFCASSVEPGTSNYGYTFGSGTRLTVV.

The rearrangement links TRBV6-1 to TRBJ1-5, with TRBD1 as a possible D gene (6 bases). The CDR3 has 14 residues. Trimming cost V 3 bases and J 5 bases, with 11 bases left between them. The germline V gene encodes CDR1 MNHNS and CDR2 SASEGT. The CDR3, as DNA: TGTGCCAGCAGTGACTACAGGGTCGATCAGCCCCAGCATTTT. The encoded protein is CASSDYRVDQPQHF.

This chain connects TRBV10-3 to TRBJ1-3, with TRBD1 matching 7 bases. This CDR3 has 11 amino acids. The V gene's germline CDR1 is ENHRY and CDR2 SYGVKD. Here the CDR3 reads CDDRDGNTIYF. CDR3 DNA: TGTGACGACAGGGATGGAAACACCATATATTTT.

The chain links TRBV10-3 to TRBJ2-5; 12 bases map to TRBD1. This CDR3 has 15 amino acids. Germline CDR1 reads ENHRY; CDR2 reads SYGVKD. V lost 6 bases and J lost 3; bases outside the gene matches: 5. CDR3 bases: TGTGCCATCAGACCCGGGACAGGGGGCGAAGAGACCCAGTACTTC. Amino acids: CAIRPGTGGEETQYF.

The J gene is TRBJ2-2, the V gene TRBV6-1; 7 bases are a match to TRBD1. This CDR3 has 14 residues. V dropped 7 bases and J dropped 7; count of bases not matched to a gene: 9. CDR1 MNHNS and CDR2 SASEGT come from the germline V gene. The CDR3 reads CASNLDRAIGELFF. The CDR3 DNA reads TGTGCCAGCAACCTAGACAGGGCAATCGGGGAGCTGTTTTTT.

This chain links TRBV12-2 with TRBJ2-3; the table's D call, TRBD1, was not checked against the DNA. TRBV12-2 is a known pseudogene. This CDR3 is built from 13 residues. Here the CDR3 DNA reads TGTGCAAGTCGCTTACCAAGCACAGATACGCAGTATTTT. Its translation is CASRLPSTDTQYF.

This clone was detected only once. CDR3 sequence (DNA): TGCGCCAGCAGCGTGAACAGGGGGCAAACCCCCCTCCACTTT. Protein product: CASSVNRGQTPLHF. The chain combines TRBV5-1 with TRBJ1-6, with TRBD1 matching over 9 bases. V was pared by 4 bases and J by 13 bases, with 9 bases of the junction left unmatched. The germline V gene has CDR1 SGHRS and CDR2 YFSETQ. The CDR3 runs 14 residues.

This chain links TRBV10-1 with TRBJ2-1, with TRBD2 identical over 9 bases. Unmatched junction bases numbered 3, after V lost 0 bases and J lost 9 bases. The CDR3 spans 14 residues. The germline V gene has CDR1 WNHNN and CDR2 SYGVQD (reference sequence). The DNA of the CDR3 is TGCGCCAGCAGTGAGTCTGGGCGGGAGGGTGAGCAGTTCTTC. Its protein product is CASSESGREGEQFF.

V is TRBV4-2 and J is TRBJ1-6; TRBD1 is a possible D gene (5 bases). The CDR3 extends over 20 amino acids. Germline V gene data show CDR1 as LGHNA and CDR2 as YNFKEQ. Trimming took 0 bases from V and 1 from J, leaving 19 bases between them. CDR3 in amino acids: CASSQEEWWGRSSYNSPLHF. The CDR3 nucleotides read TGTGCCAGCAGCCAAGAAGAGTGGTGGGGCAGGAGTTCCTATAATTCACCCCTCCACTTT.

This clone was seen a few times. This chain connects TRBV30 to TRBJ2-3, with a weak D call TRBD2 (5 bases). The CDR3 sequence is 16 residues long. Per the germline V gene, CDR1 is GTSNPN and CDR2 is SVGIG (reference sequence). With 1 base removed from V and 0 bases from J, the gap between germline ends came to 14 bases. The DNA of the CDR3 is TGTGCCTGGAGTGCTGACCGCGGCGGGAGCACAGATACGCAGTATTTT. Protein sequence: CAWSADRGGSTDTQYF.

J is TRBJ1-1 and V is TRBV6-5; the D gene is possibly TRBD1 (5 bases). The V gene's germline CDR1 is MNHEY and CDR2 SVGAGI. There are 16 residues in the CDR3. Trimming took off 2 bases at V and 4 bases at J, with 17 bases between the two ends. CDR3 coding DNA: TGTGCCAGCAGTTACAATGGACCCAGTAGGGGCACTGAAGCTTTCTTT. Amino acids: CASSYNGPSRGTEAFF.

This clone appeared many times. The chain links TRBV5-4 to TRBJ2-7; 11 bases align to TRBD1. The CDR3 loop spans 15 amino acids. With 4 bases clipped from V and 3 bases from J, the junction kept 6 bases outside the gene matches. Looked up from germline, CDR1 is SGHNT and CDR2 is YYREEE (reference sequence). The CDR3 protein is CASSGRDRGIYEQYV. Here the CDR3 DNA reads TGTGCCAGCAGCGGCCGGGACAGGGGGATCTACGAGCAGTACGTC.

This rearrangement joins TRBV21-1 to TRBJ2-1; the table's D call TRBD1 went unverified against the DNA. TRBV21-1 is a documented pseudogene. The CDR3 consists of 15 residues. This chain's CDR3 is CASSTRDLSYNEQFF. CDR3 nucleotides: TGTGCCAGCAGCACCAGGGATCTTTCCTACAATGAGCAGTTCTTC.

The J gene is TRBJ2-2, the V gene TRBV6-1; 9 bases line up with TRBD2. The ends lost 4 bases at V and 6 bases at J; junction bases unmatched: 6. Germline loops: CDR1 MNHNS, CDR2 SASEGT. The CDR3 has 15 amino acids. CDR3 sequence reads: CASSAGGGGAGELFF. The CDR3 nucleotides are TGTGCCAGCAGTGCAGGTGGCGGGGGGGCCGGGGAGCTGTTTTTT.

This chain joins TRBV28 and TRBJ1-5; a weak D match, TRBD1 (5 bases). Trimming pared 5 bases from V and 5 bases from J, leaving 13 bases between. CDR1 and CDR2 from the germline V gene are MDHEN and SYDVKM. The CDR3 sequence is 14 residues long. CDR3 sequence reads: CASSDDSTYQPQHF. In nucleotides, the CDR3 is TGTGCCAGCAGTGATGACAGTACCTATCAGCCCCAGCATTTT.

CDR3 loop: CASSADRGHEQYV. As DNA, the CDR3 is TGTGCCAGCAGCGCAGACAGGGGCCACGAGCAGTACGTC. The chain links TRBV5-5 to TRBJ2-7; 8 bases are a match to TRBD1. V shed 4 bases and J 5 bases; nucleotides not matched to a gene: 5. The V gene's germline CDR1 is SGHKS and CDR2 YYEKEE (reference sequence). CDR3 length: 13 amino acids.

The chain carries TRBV5-1 and TRBJ2-5; 8 bases align to TRBD2. V shed 2 bases and J 4 bases; nucleotides not matched to a gene: 10. The CDR3 length is 16 residues. Germline V gene sequence: CDR1 SGHRS, CDR2 YFSETQ. CDR3 nucleotide sequence: TGCGCCAGCAGCTTTCAGAGCGGGGGAGTAATAGAGACCCAGTACTTC. Residues: CASSFQSGGVIETQYF.

The V call is TRBV9, the J call TRBJ2-3; 7 bases align to TRBD1. The CDR3 loop spans 16 amino acids. V shed 3 bases, J shed 6 bases, and the junction held 13 bases outside the gene matches. The germline V gene has CDR1 SGDLS and CDR2 YYNGEE. This CDR3 is CASSASRGQPRDTQYF. CDR3 DNA sequence: TGTGCCAGCAGCGCCTCACGGGGACAGCCGAGGGATACGCAGTATTTT.

V usage is TRBV7-9 and J usage is TRBJ2-5; D is perhaps TRBD1 (7 bases). Germline V CDR1 and CDR2: SEHNR, FQNEAQ (reference sequence). Trimming removed 6 bases at V and 5 bases at J, with 13 bases between. There are 13 residues in the CDR3. The CDR3 sequence: CASSARGEETQYF. CDR3 nucleotide sequence: TGTGCCAGCAGTGCCAGGGGGGAGGAGACCCAGTACTTC.

This chain uses TRBV5-1 with TRBJ2-7; TRBD1 matches at 8 bases. V lost 4 bases and J lost 3; bases outside the gene matches: 9. Germline CDR1 and CDR2: SGHRS and YFSETQ. The CDR3 covers 15 residues. DNA of the CDR3: TGCGCCAGCAGCCCAGGGGGCCATTCGAGCTACGAGCAGTACTTC. Translating it yields CASSPGGHSSYEQYF.

This chain connects TRBV2 to TRBJ1-2; 7 bases are shared with TRBD1. In germline, CDR1 is SNHLY, CDR2 FYNNEI. This CDR3 spans 13 amino acids. V shed 6 bases, J shed 7 bases, and the junction held 8 bases outside the gene matches. CDR3 amino acids: CASRDPGGLGYTF. The DNA of the CDR3 is TGTGCCAGCAGAGACCCAGGGGGACTTGGCTACACCTTC.

This chain joins TRBV2 and TRBJ2-7; TRBD2 is a possible D gene (6 bases). Trimming left V 11 bases short and J 2 bases short, with 28 bases between. The CDR3 runs 17 residues. Germline-derived CDR1 and CDR2 are SNHLY and FYNNEI. This CDR3 reads CAGITSSLADLTYEQYF. The DNA of the CDR3 is TGTGCCGGCATCACCTCCTCCTTAGCGGACTTAACCTACGAGCAGTACTTC.

In this sample, this clone turned up a few times. The V and J genes are TRBV13 and TRBJ2-5, with 7 bases fitting TRBD1. Germline CDR1 is PRHDT and CDR2 is FYEKMQ (reference sequence). The ends lost 5 bases at V and 1 base at J; junction bases unmatched: 4. This CDR3 contains 14 residues. CDR3 sequence reads: CASSRDRVQETQYF. In nucleotides, the CDR3 is TGTGCCAGCAGCCGAGACAGGGTCCAAGAGACCCAGTACTTC.

This clone showed up just a few times. The chain carries TRBV6-1 and TRBJ2-2; D is uncertain. This CDR3 contains 13 residues. From germline, CDR1 is MNHNS and CDR2 SASEGT. V lost 7 bases and J lost 3, with 9 bases in between. The CDR3 reads CASTTQDTGELFF. The CDR3 region has the DNA TGTGCCAGCACCACCCAGGACACCGGGGAGCTGTTTTTT.

The chain joins TRBV27 to TRBJ2-3, with 7 bases that match TRBD2. The CDR3 has 15 amino acids. With 7 bases clipped from V and 0 bases from J, the junction kept 7 bases outside the gene matches. Looked up from germline, CDR1 is MNHEY and CDR2 is SMNVEV (reference sequence). In nucleotides, the CDR3 is TGTGCCAGCAAGTTGCGCGGGGGTAGCACAGATACGCAGTATTTT. Its protein product is CASKLRGGSTDTQYF.